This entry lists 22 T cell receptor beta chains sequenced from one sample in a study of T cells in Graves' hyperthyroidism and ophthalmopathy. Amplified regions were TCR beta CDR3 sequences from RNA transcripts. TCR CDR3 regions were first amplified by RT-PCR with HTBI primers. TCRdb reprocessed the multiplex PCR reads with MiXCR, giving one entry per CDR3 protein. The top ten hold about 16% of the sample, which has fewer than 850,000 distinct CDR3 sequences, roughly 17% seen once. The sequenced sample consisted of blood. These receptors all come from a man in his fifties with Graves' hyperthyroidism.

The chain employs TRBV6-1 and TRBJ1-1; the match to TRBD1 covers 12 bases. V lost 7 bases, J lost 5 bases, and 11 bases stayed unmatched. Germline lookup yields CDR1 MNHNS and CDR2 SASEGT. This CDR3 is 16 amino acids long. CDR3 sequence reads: CASKSRDRGLGTEAFF. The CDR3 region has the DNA TGTGCCAGCAAGAGCCGGGACAGGGGGCTAGGGACTGAAGCTTTCTTT.

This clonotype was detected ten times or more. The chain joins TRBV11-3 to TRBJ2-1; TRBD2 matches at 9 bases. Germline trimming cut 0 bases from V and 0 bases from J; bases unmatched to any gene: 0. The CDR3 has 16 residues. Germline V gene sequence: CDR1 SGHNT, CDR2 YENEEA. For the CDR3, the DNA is TGTGCCAGCAGCTTAGATAGCGGGAGCTCCTACAATGAGCAGTTCTTC. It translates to CASSLDSGSSYNEQFF.

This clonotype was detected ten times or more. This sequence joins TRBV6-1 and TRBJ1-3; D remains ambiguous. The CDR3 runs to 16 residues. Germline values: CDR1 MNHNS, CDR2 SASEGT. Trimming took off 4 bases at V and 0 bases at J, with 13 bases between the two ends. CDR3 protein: CASSGPVQNSGNTIYF. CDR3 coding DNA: TGTGCCAGCAGTGGTCCGGTACAAAACTCTGGAAACACCATATATTTT.

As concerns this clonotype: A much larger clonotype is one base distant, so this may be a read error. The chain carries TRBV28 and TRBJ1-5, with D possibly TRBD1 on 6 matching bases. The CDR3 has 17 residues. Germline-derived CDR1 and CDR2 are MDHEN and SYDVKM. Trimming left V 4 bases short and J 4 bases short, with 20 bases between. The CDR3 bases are TGTGCCAGCAGTTCGACAGGTTCGGGTGGACCAAATCAGCCCCAGCATTTT. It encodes CASSSTGSGGPNQPQHF. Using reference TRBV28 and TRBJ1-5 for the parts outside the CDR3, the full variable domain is DVKVTQSSRYLVKRTGEKVFLECVQDMDHENMFWYRQDPGLGLRLIYFSYDVKMKEKGDIPEGYSVSREKKERFSLILESASTNQTSMYLCASSSTGSGGPNQPQHFGDGTRLSIL.

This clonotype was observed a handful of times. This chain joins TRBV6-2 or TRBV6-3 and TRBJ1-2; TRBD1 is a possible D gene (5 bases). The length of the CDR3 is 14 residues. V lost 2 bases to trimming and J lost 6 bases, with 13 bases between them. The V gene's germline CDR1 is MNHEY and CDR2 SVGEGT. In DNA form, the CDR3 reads TGTGCCAGCAGTTACCGTCTGGCAGGGAATGGCTACACCTTC. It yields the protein CASSYRLAGNGYTF.

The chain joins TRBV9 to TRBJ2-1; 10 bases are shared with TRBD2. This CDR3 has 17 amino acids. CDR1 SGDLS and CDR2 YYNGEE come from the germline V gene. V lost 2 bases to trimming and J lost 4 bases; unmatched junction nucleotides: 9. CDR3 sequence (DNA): TGTGCCAGCAGCGTGGGGTTAGCGGGAGGAACATACAATGAGCAGTTCTTC. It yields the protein CASSVGLAGGTYNEQFF.

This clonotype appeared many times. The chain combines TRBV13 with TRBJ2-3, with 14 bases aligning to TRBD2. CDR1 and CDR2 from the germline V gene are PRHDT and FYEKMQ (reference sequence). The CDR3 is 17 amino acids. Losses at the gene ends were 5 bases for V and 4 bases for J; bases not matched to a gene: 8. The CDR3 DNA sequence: TGTGCCAGCAGCGACACCGGGACTAGCGGGAGTGCAGATACGCAGTATTTT. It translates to CASSDTGTSGSADTQYF.

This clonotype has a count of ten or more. The CDR3 bases are TGCAGTGCTAGAGAAACGGGTAACACTGAAGCTTTCTTT. This encodes CSARETGNTEAFF. The V call is TRBV20-1, the J call TRBJ1-1, with D unclear. Deletions cut 0 bases from V and 2 bases from J, with 7 bases between. This CDR3 is 13 amino acids long. CDR1 is DFQATT and CDR2 is SNEGSKA in the germline V gene (reference sequence).

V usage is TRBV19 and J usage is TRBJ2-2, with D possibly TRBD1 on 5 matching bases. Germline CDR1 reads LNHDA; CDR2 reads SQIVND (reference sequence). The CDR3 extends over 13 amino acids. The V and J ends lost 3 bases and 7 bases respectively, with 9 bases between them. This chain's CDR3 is CASSIQGHGELFF. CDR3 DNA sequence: TGTGCCAGTAGTATTCAGGGCCACGGGGAGCTGTTTTTT. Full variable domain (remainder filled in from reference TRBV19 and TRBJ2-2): DGGITQSPKYLFRKEGQNVTLSCEQNLNHDAMYWYRQDPGQGLRLIYYSQIVNDFQKGDIAEGYSVSREKKESFPLTVTSAQKNPTAFYLCASSIQGHGELFFGEGSRLTVL.

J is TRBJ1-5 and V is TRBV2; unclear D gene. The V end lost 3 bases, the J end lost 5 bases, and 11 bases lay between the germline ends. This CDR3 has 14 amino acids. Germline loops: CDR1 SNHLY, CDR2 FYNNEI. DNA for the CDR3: TGTGCCAGCAGTGAGATACTACTATATCAGCCCCAGCATTTT. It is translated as CASSEILLYQPQHF.

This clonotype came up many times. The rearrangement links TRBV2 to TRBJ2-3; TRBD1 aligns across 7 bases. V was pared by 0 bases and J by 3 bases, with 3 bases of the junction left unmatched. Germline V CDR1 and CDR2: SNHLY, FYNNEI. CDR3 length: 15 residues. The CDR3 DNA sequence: TGTGCCAGCAGTGAAGCAACAGGGGTAACAGATACGCAGTATTTT. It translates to CASSEATGVTDTQYF.

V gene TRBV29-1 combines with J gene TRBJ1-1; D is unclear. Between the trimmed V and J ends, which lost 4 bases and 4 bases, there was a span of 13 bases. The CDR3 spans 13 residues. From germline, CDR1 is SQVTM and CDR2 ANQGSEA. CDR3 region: CSVVSGPVTEAFF. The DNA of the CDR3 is TGCAGCGTTGTATCCGGGCCGGTCACTGAAGCTTTCTTT.

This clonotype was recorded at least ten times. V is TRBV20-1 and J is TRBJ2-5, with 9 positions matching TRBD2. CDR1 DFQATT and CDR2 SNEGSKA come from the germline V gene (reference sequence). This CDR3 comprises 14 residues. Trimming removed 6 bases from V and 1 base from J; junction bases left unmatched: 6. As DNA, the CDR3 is TGCAGTGCCCCTAGCGGGATCGTCCAAGAGACCCAGTACTTC. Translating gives CSAPSGIVQETQYF.

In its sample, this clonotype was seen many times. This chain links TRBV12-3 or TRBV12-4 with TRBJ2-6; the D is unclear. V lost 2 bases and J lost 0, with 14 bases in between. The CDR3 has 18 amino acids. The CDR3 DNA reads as TGTGCCAGCAGTTTAAGGGCGGAATTCATCTCTGGGGCCAACGTCCTGACTTTC. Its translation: CASSLRAEFISGANVLTF.

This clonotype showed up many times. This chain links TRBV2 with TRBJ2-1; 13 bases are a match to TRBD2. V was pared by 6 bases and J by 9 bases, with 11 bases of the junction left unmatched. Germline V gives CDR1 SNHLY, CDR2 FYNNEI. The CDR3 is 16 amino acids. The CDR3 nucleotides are TGTGCCAGCAGCCTCGGACTAGCGGGAGCGACAATTGAGCAGTTCTTC. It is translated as CASSLGLAGATIEQFF.

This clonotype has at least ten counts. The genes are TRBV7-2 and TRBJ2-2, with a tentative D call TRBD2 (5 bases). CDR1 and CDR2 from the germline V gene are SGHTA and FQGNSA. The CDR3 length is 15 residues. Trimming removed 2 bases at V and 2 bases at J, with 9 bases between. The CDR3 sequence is CASSLWGVNTGELFF. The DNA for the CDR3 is TGTGCCAGCAGCTTATGGGGAGTTAACACCGGGGAGCTGTTTTTT.

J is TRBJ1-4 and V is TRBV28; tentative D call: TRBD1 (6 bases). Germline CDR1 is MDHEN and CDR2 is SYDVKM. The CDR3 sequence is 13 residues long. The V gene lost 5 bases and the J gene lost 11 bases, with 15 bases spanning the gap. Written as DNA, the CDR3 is TGTGCCAGCAGTCTTCGGACCGGGGGCAAACTGTTTTTT. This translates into CASSLRTGGKLFF.

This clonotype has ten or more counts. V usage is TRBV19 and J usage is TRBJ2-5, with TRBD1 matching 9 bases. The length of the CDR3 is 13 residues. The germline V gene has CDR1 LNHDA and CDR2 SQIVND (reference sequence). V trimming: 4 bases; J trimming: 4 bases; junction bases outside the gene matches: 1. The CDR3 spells CASSRQGGETQYF. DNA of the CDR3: TGTGCCAGTAGTAGACAGGGGGGAGAGACCCAGTACTTC.

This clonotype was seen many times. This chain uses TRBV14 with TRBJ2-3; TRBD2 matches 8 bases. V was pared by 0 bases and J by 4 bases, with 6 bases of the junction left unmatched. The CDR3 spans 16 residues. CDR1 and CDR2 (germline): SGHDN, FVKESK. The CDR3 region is CASSQDQREIADTQYF. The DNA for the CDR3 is TGTGCCAGCAGCCAAGATCAGCGGGAGATAGCAGATACGCAGTATTTT.

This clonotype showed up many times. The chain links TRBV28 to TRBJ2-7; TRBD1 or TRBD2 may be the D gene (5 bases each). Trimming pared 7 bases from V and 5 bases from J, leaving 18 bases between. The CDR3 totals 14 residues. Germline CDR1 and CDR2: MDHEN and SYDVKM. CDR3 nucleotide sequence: TGTGCCAGCATGGCAGGGAGCCCTATTGACGAGCAGTACTTC. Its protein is CASMAGSPIDEQYF.

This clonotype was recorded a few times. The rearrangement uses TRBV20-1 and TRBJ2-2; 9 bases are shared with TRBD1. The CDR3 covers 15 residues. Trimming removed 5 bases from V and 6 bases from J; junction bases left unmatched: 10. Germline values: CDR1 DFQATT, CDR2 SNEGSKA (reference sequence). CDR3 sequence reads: CSARVQGASSGELFF. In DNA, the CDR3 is TGCAGTGCTCGTGTACAGGGGGCGAGTTCCGGGGAGCTGTTTTTT.

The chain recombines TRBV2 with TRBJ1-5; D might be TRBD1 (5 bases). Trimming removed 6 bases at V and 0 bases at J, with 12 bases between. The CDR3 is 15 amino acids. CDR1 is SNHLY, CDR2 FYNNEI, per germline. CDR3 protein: CASRLRTPSNQPQHF. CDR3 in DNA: TGTGCCAGCAGGCTGAGGACACCTAGCAATCAGCCCCAGCATTTT.